These T cell receptor beta chains were read from a single sample in a study of siplizumab effects on memory and regulatory T cells. The assay was immunoSEQ multiplex PCR, and TCRdb's table has in-frame clones only and misses some. Of about 50,000 clones listed, more than 75% were seen once; the top ten hold 0.3% to 0.35%. What was sequenced was naive CD8+ T cells sorted from blood. The receptors stem from a human donor in good health. The CDR3 runs from the conserved cysteine through the conserved F or W. Fields, in order: D gene, V gene, J gene, clone size, CDR3 DNA, CDR3 protein. The D gene is left open where the match is weak. Clone size is shown for a subset of rows, as once, few, many or a class of expanded clone.

-	TRBV4-1	TRBJ2-1	few	TGCGCCAGCAGCCAAGAGGGGAACAATGAGCAGTTCTTC	CASSQEGNNEQFF
TRBD1	TRBV13	TRBJ2-7	-	TGTGCCAGCAGCTCCCGACAGGGGGCCGTCCCGAACGAGCAGTACTTC	CASSSRQGAVPNEQYF
-	TRBV7-6	TRBJ2-5	-	TGTGCCAGCAGCTTAGGTCCGGGGGAACGAGAGACCCAGTACTTC	CASSLGPGERETQYF
-	TRBV7-9	TRBJ1-2	-	TGTGCCAGCAGCTTAGGCTCTCAGGATGGCTACACCTTC	CASSLGSQDGYTF
-	TRBV7-9	TRBJ1-2	once	TGTGCCAGCAGCTTCGACAGCTATGGCTACACCTTC	CASSFDSYGYTF
-	TRBV4-1	TRBJ2-7	-	TGCGCCAGCAGCCAAGATCGACCTAATATAGACGAGCAGTACTTC	CASSQDRPNIDEQYF
-	TRBV6-5	TRBJ2-3	-	TGTGCCAGCAGAAGCGGGAGCACAGATACGCAGTATTTT	CASRSGSTDTQYF
TRBD2	TRBV6-5	TRBJ2-3	-	TGTGCCAGCAGTTACTCGAAGCAGCGGGGGCTCAATACGCAGTATTTT	CASSYSKQRGLNTQYF
-	TRBV6-5	TRBJ1-4	-	TGTGCCACCCGGCACGGGGGGGGCAGGGGTGAAAAACTGTTTTTT	CATRHGGGRGEKLFF
TRBD1	TRBV6-5	TRBJ1-1	-	TGTGCCAGCAGTCACACCAGGGGGTACACTGAAGCTTTCTTT	CASSHTRGYTEAFF
-	TRBV6-1	TRBJ1-3	-	TGTGCCAGCAGTGAACAGGGTGGAAGAAACACCATATATTTT	CASSEQGGRNTIYF
-	TRBV6-5	TRBJ1-1	-	TGTGCCAGCAGTTATGGTATAGGTGAAGCTTTCTTT	CASSYGIGEAFF
TRBD1	TRBV27	TRBJ2-1	-	TGTGCCAGCAGTTCACAGGGGGCTCTTTTAACGATTTACAATGAGCAGTTCTTC	CASSSQGALLTIYNEQFF
-	TRBV9	TRBJ1-2	-	TGTGCCAGCAGCACATCCCCGACAGCGGAGGACTATGGCTACACCTTC	CASSTSPTAEDYGYTF
TRBD1	TRBV19	TRBJ2-1	-	TGTGCCTCCAGGACAGGGTTCGATGAGCAGTTCTTC	CASRTGFDEQFF
TRBD2	TRBV11-3	TRBJ2-3	-	TGTGCCAGCAGCAAATGGGGGGGTGCTGGAGATACGCAGTATTTT	CASSKWGGAGDTQYF